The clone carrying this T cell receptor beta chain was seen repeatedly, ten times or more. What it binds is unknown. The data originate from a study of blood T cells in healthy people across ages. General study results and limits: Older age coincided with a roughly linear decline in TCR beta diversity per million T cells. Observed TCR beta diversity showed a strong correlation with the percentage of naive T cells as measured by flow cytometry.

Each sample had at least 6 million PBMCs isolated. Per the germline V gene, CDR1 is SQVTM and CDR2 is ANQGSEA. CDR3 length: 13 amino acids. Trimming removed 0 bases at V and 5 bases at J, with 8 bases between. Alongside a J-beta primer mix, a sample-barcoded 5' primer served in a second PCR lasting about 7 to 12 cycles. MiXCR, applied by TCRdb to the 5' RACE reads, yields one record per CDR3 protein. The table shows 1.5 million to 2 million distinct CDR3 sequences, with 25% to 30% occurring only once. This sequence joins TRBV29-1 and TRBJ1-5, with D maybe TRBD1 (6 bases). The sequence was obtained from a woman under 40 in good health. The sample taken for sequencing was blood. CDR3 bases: TGCAGCGTTGAAGAAGGGGGGGATCAGCCCCAGCATTTT. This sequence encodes CSVEEGGDQPQHF.